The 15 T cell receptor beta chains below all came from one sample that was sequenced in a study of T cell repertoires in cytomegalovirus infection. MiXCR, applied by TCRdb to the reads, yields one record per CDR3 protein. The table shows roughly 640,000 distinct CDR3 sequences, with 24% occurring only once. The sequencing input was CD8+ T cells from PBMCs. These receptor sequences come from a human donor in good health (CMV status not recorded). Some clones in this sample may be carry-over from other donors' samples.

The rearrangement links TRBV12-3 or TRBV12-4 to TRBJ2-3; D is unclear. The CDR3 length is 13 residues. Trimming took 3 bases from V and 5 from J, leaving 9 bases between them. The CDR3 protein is CASSLLALDTQYF. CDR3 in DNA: TGTGCCAGCAGTTTGTTGGCCTTAGATACGCAGTATTTT.

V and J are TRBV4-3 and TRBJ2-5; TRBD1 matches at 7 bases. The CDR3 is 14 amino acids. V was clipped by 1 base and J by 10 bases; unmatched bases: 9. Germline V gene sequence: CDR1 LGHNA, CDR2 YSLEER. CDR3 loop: CASSQGDSRGGQYF. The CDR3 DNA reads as TGCGCCAGCAGCCAAGGGGACAGCCGAGGTGGCCAGTACTTC.

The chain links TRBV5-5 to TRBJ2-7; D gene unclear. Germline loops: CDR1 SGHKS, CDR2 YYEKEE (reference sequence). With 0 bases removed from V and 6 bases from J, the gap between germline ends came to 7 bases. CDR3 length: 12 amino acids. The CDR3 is CASSLGGFEQYV. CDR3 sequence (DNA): TGTGCCAGCAGCTTGGGGGGATTCGAGCAGTACGTC.

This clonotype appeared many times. CDR3: CASSPVGGDTEAFF. CDR3 in DNA: TGTGCCAGCAGCCCCGTGGGGGGGGACACTGAAGCTTTCTTT. V is TRBV7-6 and J is TRBJ1-1; D perhaps matches TRBD1 (5 bases). V was shortened by 5 bases and J by 3 bases, with 13 bases between the two germline ends. The CDR3 loop spans 14 amino acids. Germline V gene lookup returns CDR1 SGHVS and CDR2 FNYEAQ.

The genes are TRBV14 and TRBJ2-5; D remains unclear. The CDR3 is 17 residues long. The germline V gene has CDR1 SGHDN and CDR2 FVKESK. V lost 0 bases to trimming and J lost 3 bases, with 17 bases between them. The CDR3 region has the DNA TGTGCCAGCAGCCAAGATGGGCTGCGATGGTTTAAAGAGACCCAGTACTTC. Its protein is CASSQDGLRWFKETQYF.

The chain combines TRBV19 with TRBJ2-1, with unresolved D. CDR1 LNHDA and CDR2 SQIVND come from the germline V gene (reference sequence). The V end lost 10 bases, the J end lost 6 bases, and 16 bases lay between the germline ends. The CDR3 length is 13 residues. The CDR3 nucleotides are TGTGCCATCTCTCCCGGCAGTTTCAATGAGCAGTTCTTC. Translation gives CAISPGSFNEQFF.

The CDR3 reads CASSLSTEQYF. The DNA for the CDR3 is TGTGCCAGCAGCTTAAGCACTGAGCAGTACTTC. The gene calls are TRBV7-9 and TRBJ2-7; no clear D. Germline CDR1 SEHNR, CDR2 FQNEAQ (reference sequence). Trimming cost V 2 bases and J 7 bases, with 6 bases left between them. The CDR3 covers 11 residues. Full variable domain (outside the CDR3, taken from reference TRBV7-9 and TRBJ2-7): DTGVSQNPRHKITKRGQNVTFRCDPISEHNRLYWYRQTLGQGPEFLTYFQNEAQLEKSRLLSDRFSAERPKGSFSTLEIQRTEQGDSAMYLCASSLSTEQYFGPGTRLTVT.

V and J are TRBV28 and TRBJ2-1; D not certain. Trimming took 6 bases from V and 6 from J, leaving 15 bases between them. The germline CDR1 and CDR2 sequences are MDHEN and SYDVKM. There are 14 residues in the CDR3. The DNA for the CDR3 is TGTGCCAGCAGAGGTAGGCCAGTCTGCAATGAGCAGTTCTTC. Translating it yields CASRGRPVCNEQFF.

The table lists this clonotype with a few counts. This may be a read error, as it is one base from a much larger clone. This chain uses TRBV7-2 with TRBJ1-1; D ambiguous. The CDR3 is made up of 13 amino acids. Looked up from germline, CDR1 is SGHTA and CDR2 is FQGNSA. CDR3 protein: CVTPKWSDTEAFF. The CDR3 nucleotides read TGTGTCACGCCGAAATGGAGTGACACTGAAGCTTTCTTT. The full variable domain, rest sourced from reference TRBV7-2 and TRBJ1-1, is GAGVSQSPSNKVTEKGKDVELRCDPISGHTALYWYRQSLGQGLEFLIYFQGNSAPDKSGLPSDRFSAERTGGSVSTLTIQRTQQEDSAVYLCVTPKWSDTEAFFGQGTRLTVV.

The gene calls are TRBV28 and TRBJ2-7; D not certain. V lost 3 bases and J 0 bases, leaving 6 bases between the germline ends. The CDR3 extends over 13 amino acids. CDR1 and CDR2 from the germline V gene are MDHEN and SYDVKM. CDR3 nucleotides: TGTGCCAGCAGTTTGTTTCGCTCCTACGAGCAGTACGTC. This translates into CASSLFRSYEQYV.

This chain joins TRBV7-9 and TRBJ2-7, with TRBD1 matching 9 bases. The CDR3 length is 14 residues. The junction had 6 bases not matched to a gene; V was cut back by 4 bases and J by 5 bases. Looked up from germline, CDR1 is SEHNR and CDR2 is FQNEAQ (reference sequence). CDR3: CASSSGTGQHEQYF. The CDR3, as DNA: TGTGCCAGCAGCTCTGGGACAGGGCAACACGAGCAGTACTTC. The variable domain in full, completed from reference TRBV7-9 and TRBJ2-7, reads DTGVSQNPRHKITKRGQNVTFRCDPISEHNRLYWYRQTLGQGPEFLTYFQNEAQLEKSRLLSDRFSAERPKGSFSTLEIQRTEQGDSAMYLCASSSGTGQHEQYFGPGTRLTVT.

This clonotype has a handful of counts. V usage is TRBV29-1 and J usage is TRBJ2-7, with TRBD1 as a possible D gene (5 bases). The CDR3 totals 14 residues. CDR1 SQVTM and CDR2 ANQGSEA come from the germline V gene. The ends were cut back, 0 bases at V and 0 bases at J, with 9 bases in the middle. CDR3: CSVEDKGNSYEQYF. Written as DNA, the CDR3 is TGCAGCGTTGAAGATAAGGGGAACTCCTACGAGCAGTACTTC.

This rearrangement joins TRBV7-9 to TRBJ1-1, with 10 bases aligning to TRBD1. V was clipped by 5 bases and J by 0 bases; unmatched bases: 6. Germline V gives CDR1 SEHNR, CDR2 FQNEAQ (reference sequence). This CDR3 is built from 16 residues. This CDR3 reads CASSTRDRGLNTEAFF. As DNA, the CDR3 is TGTGCCAGCAGCACCCGGGACAGGGGCCTGAACACTGAAGCTTTCTTT.

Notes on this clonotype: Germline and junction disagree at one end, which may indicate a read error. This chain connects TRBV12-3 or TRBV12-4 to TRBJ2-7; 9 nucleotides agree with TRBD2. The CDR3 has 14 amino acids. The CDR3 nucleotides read TGTGCCAGCAGGGACAGACTAGCGGCCCCCAATGTCATCTTC. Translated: CASRDRLAAPNVIF.

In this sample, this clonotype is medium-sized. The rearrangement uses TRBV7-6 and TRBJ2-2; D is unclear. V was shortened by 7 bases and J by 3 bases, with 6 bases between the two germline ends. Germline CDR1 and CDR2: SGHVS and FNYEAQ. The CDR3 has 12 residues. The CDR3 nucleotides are TGTGCCAGCACCCGATACACCGGGGAGCTGTTTTTT. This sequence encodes CASTRYTGELFF.